The subject of this entry is one TCR beta chain. These data are taken from a study of blood T cell repertoires in COVID-19. Study in general: The United States, Italy and Spain were the sources of the acute and convalescent COVID-19 samples. T cells, B-cell-depleted T cells, or PBMCs supplied cDNA or gDNA.

Authors' methods: The authors estimated nucleated cell counts from reference gene primer amplification. Measured with immunoSEQ multiplex PCR; TCRdb has only the in-frame clones, and not every one. That table supplies the V and J calls and clone size; D and trimming were determined from the DNA. The data contain under 300,000 clones, roughly 89% of them singletons. CDR1 is SGHDN and CDR2 is FVKESK in the germline V gene. This CDR3 comprises 15 residues. Trimming cost V 3 bases and J 6 bases; bases outside gene matches: 8. The sequenced sample was peripheral blood. This clonotype was obtained from a woman aged 40 to 50 who had recovered from COVID-19. The chain is built from TRBV14 and TRBJ1-1; TRBD1 agrees at 9 bases. The CDR3 nucleotides are TGTGCCAGCAGCCACACCACAGGGGGCCTAGCTGAAGCTTTCTTT. Its translation: CASSHTTGGLAEAFF.